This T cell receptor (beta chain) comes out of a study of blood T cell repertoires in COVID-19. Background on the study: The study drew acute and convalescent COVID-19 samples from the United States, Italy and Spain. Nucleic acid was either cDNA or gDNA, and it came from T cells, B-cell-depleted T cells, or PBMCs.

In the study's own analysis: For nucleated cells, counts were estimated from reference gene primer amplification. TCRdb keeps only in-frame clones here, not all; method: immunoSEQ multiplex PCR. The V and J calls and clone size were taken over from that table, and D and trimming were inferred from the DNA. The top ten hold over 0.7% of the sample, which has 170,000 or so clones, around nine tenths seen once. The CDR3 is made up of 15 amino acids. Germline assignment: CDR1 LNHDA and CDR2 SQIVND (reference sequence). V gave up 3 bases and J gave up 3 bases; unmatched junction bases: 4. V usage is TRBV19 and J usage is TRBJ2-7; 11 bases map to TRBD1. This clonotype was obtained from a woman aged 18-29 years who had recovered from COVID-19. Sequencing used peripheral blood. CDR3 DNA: TGTGCCAGTAGTATGTCGGGACAGGGGGTCTACGAGCAGTACTTC. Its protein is CASSMSGQGVYEQYF.